The 13 T cell receptor beta chains given below trace back to one sample, sequenced in a study of T-cell reconstitution after alpha-beta-depleted transplantation in children. Preparation of the TCRbeta library was carried out with unique molecular identifiers. TCRdb reprocessed the PCR reads via MiXCR and lists one record per CDR3 protein. The sample gives over 150,000 distinct CDR3 sequences, 6.6% of which show up once; about 6% is in the top ten. The sample was PBMCs, taken before TCRalphabeta/CD19-depleted stem cell transplant. All receptors derive from a boy aged 2 to 9 with acute lymphoblastic leukemia, due to receive a stem cell transplant.

The chain combines TRBV6-1 with TRBJ2-3; D is unclear. Germline values: CDR1 MNHNS, CDR2 SASEGT. The CDR3 spans 14 residues. The V gene lost 4 bases and the J gene lost 6 bases, with 14 bases spanning the gap. The CDR3 bases are TGTGCCAGCAGTGCTAGAGCTCCCCCGGATACGCAGTATTTT. The encoded protein is CASSARAPPDTQYF.

This clonotype was recorded many times. The rearrangement uses TRBV7-9 and TRBJ2-3; 9 positions agree with TRBD1. Germline CDR1 reads SEHNR; CDR2 reads FQNEAQ (reference sequence). The CDR3 consists of 18 residues. The V gene end was trimmed by 2 bases and the J gene end by 0 bases; junction bases not matched to a gene: 9. The CDR3 here is CASSLPPRTGASTDTQYF. CDR3 nucleotides: TGTGCCAGCAGCTTACCACCGAGGACAGGGGCGAGCACAGATACGCAGTATTTT.

This chain uses TRBV28 with TRBJ1-5; D remains ambiguous. V lost 8 bases and J lost 2, with 16 bases in between. The V gene's germline CDR1 is MDHEN and CDR2 SYDVKM. There are 15 residues in the CDR3. CDR3 sequence reads: CASETAWGGNQPQHF. CDR3 in DNA: TGTGCCAGCGAAACCGCATGGGGAGGCAATCAGCCCCAGCATTTT.

In its sample, this clonotype was seen many times. CDR3 bases: TGTGCCAGCAGTTTATTTGGGTTGAACACTGAAGCTTTCTTT. Translation gives CASSLFGLNTEAFF. The rearrangement joins TRBV28 to TRBJ1-1; D is unresolved. CDR1 MDHEN and CDR2 SYDVKM come from the germline V gene. V was cut by 1 base and J by 0 bases, with 6 bases left in between. The CDR3 is 14 amino acids.

There are many counts of this clonotype. The chain employs TRBV2 and TRBJ2-1; the match to TRBD2 covers 14 bases. The CDR3 runs 18 residues. Germline V gives CDR1 SNHLY, CDR2 FYNNEI. With V trimmed by 9 bases and J by 5 bases, 15 bases remained unmatched. CDR3 in DNA: TGTGCCAGGCGGACAGGGACTAGCGGGGGCCTTTCCCACAATGAGCAGTTCTTC. It yields the protein CARRTGTSGGLSHNEQFF.

This clonotype has at least ten counts. This chain connects TRBV27 to TRBJ2-3, with 7 bases aligning to TRBD1. CDR3 length: 17 residues. V lost 6 bases and J lost 2; bases outside the gene matches: 14. Germline CDR1 MNHEY, CDR2 SMNVEV (reference sequence). CDR3: CASSADRKGANTDTQYF. Written as DNA, the CDR3 is TGTGCCAGCAGCGCGGACCGCAAGGGGGCGAACACAGATACGCAGTATTTT.

The chain recombines TRBV6-5 with TRBJ1-3; TRBD1 might be the D (5 bases). This CDR3 contains 16 residues. V was clipped by 4 bases and J by 8 bases, with 21 bases between them. Germline-derived CDR1 and CDR2 are MNHEY and SVGAGI. CDR3 DNA: TGTGCCAGCAGTTTCCTCTCCCGGGACGAGTTCGACACCATATATTTT. The encoded protein is CASSFLSRDEFDTIYF.

This clonotype was recorded at least ten times. The chain couples TRBV14 to TRBJ2-3; D gene ambiguous. Germline lookup yields CDR1 SGHDN and CDR2 FVKESK. The V end lost 3 bases, the J end lost 0 bases, and 7 bases lay between the germline ends. There are 14 residues in the CDR3. The CDR3 DNA reads as TGTGCCAGCAGCCAGAGTAGAAGCACAGATACGCAGTATTTT. Residues: CASSQSRSTDTQYF.

The sample holds many counts of this clonotype. J is TRBJ2-5 and V is TRBV29-1; 10 bases match TRBD2. J was trimmed by 0 bases and V by 6 bases; bases with no gene match: 10. Germline CDR1 is SQVTM and CDR2 is ANQGSEA. CDR3 length: 16 amino acids. The CDR3 sequence is CSVFRLAGLYQETQYF. The CDR3 DNA reads TGCAGCGTGTTCAGACTAGCGGGCCTGTACCAAGAGACCCAGTACTTC. Based on the CDR3 plus reference TRBV29-1 and TRBJ2-5, the full variable domain is SAVISQKPSRDICQRGTSLTIQCQVDSQVTMMFWYRQQPGQSLTLIATANQGSEATYESGFVIDKFPISRPNLTFSTLTVSNMSPEDSSIYLCSVFRLAGLYQETQYFGPGTRLLVL.

This clonotype was detected ten times or more. V and J are TRBV6-6 and TRBJ2-5; no definite D call. Germline loops: CDR1 MNHNY, CDR2 SVGAGI (reference sequence). Trimming removed 1 base from V and 5 bases from J, with 8 bases in between. This CDR3 comprises 13 residues. The CDR3 DNA reads as TGTGCCAGCAGTTACTTGTCTCCGGAGACCCAGTACTTC. Protein sequence: CASSYLSPETQYF.

The J gene is TRBJ2-5, the V gene TRBV11-1, with no clear D. CDR1 and CDR2 from the germline V gene are SGHAT and FQDESV (reference sequence). Between the trimmed V and J ends, which lost 3 bases and 4 bases, there was a span of 9 bases. The CDR3 consists of 13 residues. CDR3: CASSFGVRETQYF. CDR3 bases: TGTGCCAGCAGCTTTGGGGTTCGAGAGACCCAGTACTTC.

This clonotype was observed at least ten times. The gene calls are TRBV7-8 and TRBJ1-5; no clear D. This CDR3 is 12 amino acids long. V lost 1 base and J 15 bases, leaving 13 bases between the germline ends. The germline CDR1 and CDR2 sequences are SGHVS and FQNEAQ. CDR3 coding DNA: TGTGCCAGCAGCTTAGATGGGGTAGGGCGGCATTTT. Protein: CASSLDGVGRHF.

This clonotype was observed a few times. The rearrangement joins TRBV7-3 to TRBJ1-3; the D is unclear. V lost 5 bases and J 0 bases, leaving 14 bases between the germline ends. Germline V gene lookup returns CDR1 SGHTA and CDR2 FQGTGA. The CDR3 totals 16 residues. The CDR3 spells CASSPGGIGSGNTIYF. DNA for the CDR3: TGTGCCAGCAGCCCCGGAGGGATCGGCTCTGGAAACACCATATATTTT. Full variable domain (missing parts from reference TRBV7-3 and TRBJ1-3): GAGVSQTPSNKVTEKGKYVELRCDPISGHTALYWYRQSLGQGPEFLIYFQGTGAADDSGLPNDRFFAVRPEGSVSTLKIQRTERGDSAVYLCASSPGGIGSGNTIYFGEGSWLTVV.